Following are 16 T cell receptor beta chains from one sample sequenced in a study of blood T cell repertoires in COVID-19. Using immunoSEQ multiplex PCR, the repertoire was profiled, and TCRdb retains in-frame clones only, with some absent. The data contain more than 95,000 clones, 80% of them singletons. Material for sequencing was peripheral blood. The receptors derive from a human donor in a cohort sampled during active COVID-19.

This chain uses TRBV6-6 with TRBJ2-3, with D unresolved. The CDR3 spans 11 residues. Trimming pared 3 bases from V and 5 bases from J, leaving 3 bases between. The V gene's germline CDR1 is MNHNY and CDR2 SVGAGI (reference sequence). This chain's CDR3 is CASSYKDTQYF. The CDR3 DNA reads as TGTGCCAGCAGTTATAAAGATACGCAGTATTTT.

Regarding this clone: The germline gene is not matched at one end of the junction; a read error may be the cause. The chain links TRBV5-6 to TRBJ2-7, with 8 nucleotides matching TRBD1. Germline V CDR1 and CDR2: SGHDT, YYEEEE. The CDR3 totals 12 residues. The CDR3 reads CASSLDRGSGYF. The CDR3 nucleotides read TGTGCCAGCAGCTTGGACAGGGGGAGCGGTTATTTC.

The genes are TRBV27 and TRBJ1-2; D is ambiguous. The CDR3 has 13 amino acids. The ends were cut back, 2 bases at V and 4 bases at J, with 8 bases in the middle. Germline V lookup: CDR1 MNHEY, CDR2 SMNVEV (reference sequence). CDR3 loop: CASSLPGGYGYTF. CDR3 sequence (DNA): TGTGCCAGCAGTTTACCGGGAGGCTATGGCTACACCTTC.

This clone has more than one count but fewer than ten. The chain links TRBV2 to TRBJ1-5, with TRBD1 matching over 8 bases. The CDR3 has 15 residues. In germline, CDR1 is SNHLY, CDR2 FYNNEI. J lost 7 bases, V lost 1 base, and 6 bases had no gene match. The CDR3 is CASSEGRGQEQPQHF. The CDR3 nucleotides read TGTGCCAGCAGTGAAGGCAGGGGGCAGGAGCAGCCCCAGCATTTT. The full variable domain, in which reference TRBV2 and TRBJ1-5 provide the parts outside the CDR3, is EPEVTQTPSHQVTQMGQEVILRCVPISNHLYFYWYRQILGQKVEFLVSFYNNEISEKSEIFDDQFSVERPDGSNFTLKIRSTKLEDSAMYFCASSEGRGQEQPQHFGDGTRLSIL.

The rearrangement uses TRBV11-1 and TRBJ2-5; 7 bases align to TRBD1. Per germline, CDR1 SGHAT and CDR2 FQDESV (reference sequence). J lost 2 bases, V lost 1 base, and 4 bases had no gene match. The CDR3 has 15 residues. This CDR3 reads CASSLEGRGQETQYF. CDR3 in DNA: TGTGCCAGCAGCTTAGAGGGCAGGGGGCAAGAGACCCAGTACTTC.

The V call is TRBV11-2, the J call TRBJ1-6, with 8 bases aligning to TRBD1. Looked up from germline, CDR1 is SGHAT and CDR2 is FQNNGV. CDR3 length: 13 residues. The trim removed 4 bases at V and 10 bases at J, leaving 3 bases unmatched. In DNA form, the CDR3 reads TGTGCCAGCAGCTCGACAGGGGCCTCACCCCTCCACTTT. The encoded protein is CASSSTGASPLHF.

This clone was seen a single time. This chain connects TRBV5-1 to TRBJ2-2; D unresolved. This CDR3 contains 13 residues. Germline V gene data show CDR1 as SGHRS and CDR2 as YFSETQ. Trimming removed 0 bases from V and 5 bases from J, with 5 bases in between. The CDR3 DNA reads as TGCGCCAGCAGCTTGGATCCGACCGGGGAGCTGTTTTTT. Its protein is CASSLDPTGELFF.

This clone showed up many times. V gene TRBV21-1 combines with J gene TRBJ1-6. TRBV21-1 is tagged as a pseudogene. The length of the CDR3 is 16 residues. As DNA, the CDR3 is TGTGCCAGCAGAAACGGGGAGTATTACTATAATTCACCCCTCCACTTT. Its translation is CASRNGEYYYNSPLHF.

The chain uses TRBV27 and TRBJ1-2, with 10 bases fitting TRBD1. Germline V CDR1 and CDR2: MNHEY, SMNVEV (reference sequence). This CDR3 comprises 14 residues. CDR3 sequence: CGLEGQGLNYGYTF. The DNA for the CDR3 is TGTGGCCTAGAGGGACAGGGGCTTAACTATGGCTACACCTTC.

A word on this clone: Mismatch with germline at one junction end may stem from a read error. CDR3 sequence reads: CARSEVGGGGYTF. The CDR3 nucleotides read TGTGCCCGCAGTGAAGTCGGGGGGGGCGGCTACACCTTC. The chain combines TRBV2 with TRBJ1-2; a weak D match, TRBD1 (6 bases). The V gene's germline CDR1 is SNHLY and CDR2 FYNNEI. CDR3 length equals 13 residues. Variable domain in full (rest from reference TRBV2 and TRBJ1-2): EPEVTQTPSHQVTQMGQEVILRCVPISNHLYFYWYRQILGQKVEFLVSFYNNEISEKSEIFDDQFSVERPDGSNFTLKIRSTKLEDSAMYFCARSEVGGGGYTFGSGTRLTVV.

There are a few counts of this clone. CDR3: CASSLQDSYEQYF. The CDR3 DNA reads as TGTGCCAGCAGCTTACAGGACTCCTACGAGCAGTACTTC. The chain couples TRBV7-6 to TRBJ2-7; D unresolved. Between the trimmed V and J ends, which lost 2 bases and 0 bases, there was a span of 5 bases. The length of the CDR3 is 13 residues. From germline, CDR1 is SGHVS and CDR2 FNYEAQ. Drawing the rest from reference TRBV7-6 and TRBJ2-7, the complete variable domain is GAGVSQSPRYKVTKRGQDVALRCDPISGHVSLYWYRQALGQGPEFLTYFNYEAQQDKSGLPNDRFSAERPEGSISTLTIQRTEQRDSAMYRCASSLQDSYEQYFGPGTRLTVT.

The gene calls are TRBV4-1 and TRBJ2-2; D may be TRBD1 (6 bases). The V end was cut by 4 bases, the J end by 5 bases, with 17 bases between. The CDR3 sequence is 16 residues long. CDR1 and CDR2 (germline): MGHRA, YSYEKL. CDR3 sequence (DNA): TGCGCCAGCAGCCCGATGGGGACAATAATTACCGGGGAGCTGTTTTTT. Its translation: CASSPMGTIITGELFF.

The rearrangement uses TRBV24-1 and TRBJ2-5, with TRBD2 matching over 12 bases. J gave up 3 bases and V 3 bases, and 1 base lay outside the gene matches. The CDR3 runs 15 residues. The V gene's germline CDR1 is KGHDR and CDR2 SFDVKD. The chain's CDR3 is CATSDRLAGEETQYF. The DNA for the CDR3 is TGTGCCACCAGTGATCGACTAGCGGGAGAAGAGACCCAGTACTTC.

The V call is TRBV12-3 or TRBV12-4, the J call TRBJ2-1, with D possibly being TRBD1 (6 bases). The ends were cut back, 7 bases at V and 7 bases at J, with 11 bases in the middle. The CDR3 loop spans 12 amino acids. CDR3 nucleotide sequence: TGTGCCAGCACCCTCACAGGGAATGAGCAGTTCTTC. As protein: CASTLTGNEQFF.

The chain recombines TRBV28 with TRBJ1-1; no clear D gene. CDR1 is MDHEN, CDR2 SYDVKM, per germline. The CDR3 extends over 13 amino acids. Trimming cost V 2 bases and J 5 bases, with 9 bases left between them. The CDR3 sequence: CASSLNQRTEAFF. CDR3 sequence (DNA): TGTGCCAGCAGTTTAAATCAGAGGACTGAAGCTTTCTTT.

The chain carries TRBV19 and TRBJ2-1; TRBD2 agrees at 10 bases. The ends lost 5 bases at V and 4 bases at J; junction bases unmatched: 8. The CDR3 consists of 16 residues. Germline V lookup: CDR1 LNHDA, CDR2 SQIVND (reference sequence). The CDR3, as DNA: TGTGCCAGTAGTCTTAAAGGACTAGCGGCTTACAATGAGCAGTTCTTC. This codes for CASSLKGLAAYNEQFF.